The sample holds many counts of the clone carrying this TCR beta chain. The antigen is unknown. This sample was included in a study of T cells in Graves' hyperthyroidism and ophthalmopathy. Graves' hyperthyroidism is called stable when ophthalmopathy does not progress within 18 months. Out of less than 12 ml of fresh peripheral blood came the PBMCs. Trimming took 4 bases from V and 1 from J, leaving 7 bases between them. The CDR3 length is 14 residues. Germline CDR1 SNHLY, CDR2 FYNNEI. RNA transcripts were the template for amplifying TCR beta CDR3 regions. During a first-round RT-PCR of the TCR CDR3, the HTBI primer set was used. TCRdb reprocessed the multiplex PCR reads via MiXCR and lists one record per CDR3 protein. The sample has hundreds of thousands of distinct CDR3 sequences, around 13% seen once; the top ten hold over 8.5%. Notes on the study in general: Ophthalmopathy stood apart from stable hyperthyroidism in a 13 V-J model. Expanded thyroid clonotypes (above 0.001) were mostly also found in blood.

V is TRBV2 and J is TRBJ2-2; D gene uncertain. Input material: blood. This receptor was taken from a woman aged 18-29 years with Graves' hyperthyroidism. CDR3 DNA: TGTGCCAGCAGTGGACTTAAGAACACCGGGGAGCTGTTTTTT. This sequence encodes CASSGLKNTGELFF.